Each of the 23 T cell receptor beta chains below was sequenced from the same sample in a study of T-cell reconstitution after alpha-beta-depleted transplantation in children. The authors prepared the TCRbeta library with unique molecular identifiers. One entry per CDR3 protein results from TCRdb running MiXCR on the PCR reads. Of fewer than 250,000 distinct CDR3 sequences listed, under 9.5% are singletons. Sequencing was performed on PBMCs, mostly from graft donor cells, taken 180 days after TCRalphabeta/CD19-depleted stem cell transplant. These receptors were collected from a male patient younger than 18 who had a stem cell transplant for acute lymphoblastic leukemia, so the T cells may come from the graft donor.

This clonotype occurred many times. This chain links TRBV9 with TRBJ2-2, with 8 nucleotides matching TRBD2. The CDR3 sequence is 15 residues long. The germline CDR1 and CDR2 sequences are SGDLS and YYNGEE. The J segment lost 1 base and the V segment lost 6 bases, leaving 5 bases of the junction unmatched. The chain's CDR3 is CASNPGGENTGELFF. DNA of the CDR3: TGTGCCAGCAACCCCGGGGGGGAGAACACCGGGGAGCTGTTTTTT. Based on the CDR3 plus reference TRBV9 and TRBJ2-2, the full variable domain is DSGVTQTPKHLITATGQRVTLRCSPRSGDLSVYWYQQSLDQGLQFLIQYYNGEERAKGNILERFSAQQFPDLHSELNLSSLELGDSALYFCASNPGGENTGELFFGEGSRLTVL.

At least ten counts were recorded for this clonotype. V is TRBV28 and J is TRBJ1-1, with a tentative D call TRBD1 (5 bases). There are 14 residues in the CDR3. V lost 6 bases and J 1 base, leaving 12 bases between the germline ends. In germline, CDR1 is MDHEN, CDR2 SYDVKM. Here the CDR3 DNA reads TGTGCCAGCAGCGGGAATAGGGGGAACACTGAAGCTTTCTTT. This encodes CASSGNRGNTEAFF. The complete variable domain, with remaining parts taken from reference TRBV28 and TRBJ1-1, reads DVKVTQSSRYLVKRTGEKVFLECVQDMDHENMFWYRQDPGLGLRLIYFSYDVKMKEKGDIPEGYSVSREKKERFSLILESASTNQTSMYLCASSGNRGNTEAFFGQGTRLTVV.

The sample holds many counts of this clonotype. The V and J genes are TRBV12-3 or TRBV12-4 and TRBJ2-3, with 9 bases aligning to TRBD2. Trimming cost V 1 base and J 3 bases; bases outside gene matches: 5. The CDR3 has 16 residues. Here the CDR3 reads CASSLGVAGVTDTQYF. DNA of the CDR3: TGTGCCAGCAGTTTAGGGGTAGCGGGAGTGACAGATACGCAGTATTTT.

This clonotype was counted many times. The chain recombines TRBV7-2 with TRBJ2-3; 9 nucleotides line up with TRBD1. Germline V gene lookup returns CDR1 SGHTA and CDR2 FQGNSA. The CDR3 spans 16 residues. Trimming removed 1 base from V and 2 bases from J; junction bases left unmatched: 4. CDR3 DNA sequence: TGTGCCAGCAGCTTAGAACGGGACAGGGCCACAGATACGCAGTATTTT. Amino acid sequence: CASSLERDRATDTQYF.

This clonotype was counted many times. V and J are TRBV12-3 or TRBV12-4 and TRBJ2-7; D remains unclear. V was shortened by 6 bases and J by 2 bases, with 8 bases between the two germline ends. The CDR3 is 12 amino acids. CDR3 sequence (DNA): TGTGCCAGCAGGCAGGAAGCCTACGAGCAGTACTTC. This gives the protein CASRQEAYEQYF.

Ten or more counts support this clonotype. J is TRBJ1-5 and V is TRBV3-1, with TRBD1 matching 11 bases. V gave up 1 base and J gave up 5 bases; unmatched junction bases: 10. CDR1 and CDR2 from the germline V gene are LGHDT and YNNKEL (reference sequence). CDR3 size: 18 residues. The CDR3 DNA is TGTGCCAGCAGCCAAGGCCCCGGGGGGACAGGGGGTTATCAGCCCCAGCATTTT. As protein: CASSQGPGGTGGYQPQHF. Based on the CDR3 plus reference TRBV3-1 and TRBJ1-5, the full variable domain is DTAVSQTPKYLVTQMGNDKSIKCEQNLGHDTMYWYKQDSKKFLKIMFSYNNKELIINETVPNRFSPKSPDKAHLNLHINSLELGDSAVYFCASSQGPGGTGGYQPQHFGDGTRLSIL.

This clonotype was seen many times. The rearrangement joins TRBV10-2 to TRBJ2-2; TRBD2 aligns across 8 bases. The V and J ends lost 6 bases and 4 bases, in that order; junction bases with no gene match: 1. The CDR3 runs 13 residues. Per germline, CDR1 WSHSY and CDR2 SAAADI. CDR3 in DNA: TGCGCCAGCAGCGGGAGGGCCACCGGGGAGCTGTTTTTT. Its protein product is CASSGRATGELFF.

Concerning this clonotype itself: Possible read error: a much larger clone is one base away. The J gene is TRBJ2-1, the V gene TRBV7-9; unclear D gene. The CDR3 totals 16 residues. The V end was cut by 1 base, the J end by 4 bases, with 14 bases between. CDR1 is SEHNR, CDR2 FQNEAQ, per germline (reference sequence). The CDR3 spells CASSLEWATGYNEQFF. The CDR3, as DNA: TGTGCCAGCAGCTTAGAATGGGCTACCGGGTACAATGAGCAGTTCTTC.

Note on this clonotype: A clone one base away is much larger, so this may be a read error. The V call is TRBV27, the J call TRBJ1-5; the D gene is possibly TRBD1 (5 bases). Germline V gives CDR1 MNHEY, CDR2 SMNVEV (reference sequence). V lost 6 bases and J lost 2, with 17 bases in between. The CDR3 sequence is 16 residues long. The CDR3 region is CASSSWVGVGNQPQHF. The CDR3 bases are TGTGCCAGCAGCTCATGGGTAGGGGTTGGCAATCAGCCCCAGCATTTT.

This clonotype was counted at least ten times. The genes are TRBV4-3 and TRBJ2-1; D is perhaps TRBD1 or TRBD2 (6 bases each). V was trimmed by 4 bases and J by 5 bases, leaving 12 bases between them. Germline V gene data show CDR1 as LGHNA and CDR2 as YSLEER. CDR3 length equals 14 residues. The CDR3 loop is CASSRGAVDNEQFF. The CDR3 nucleotides read TGCGCCAGCAGCCGGGGGGCGGTAGACAATGAGCAGTTCTTC.

This clonotype was counted ten times or more. J is TRBJ2-3 and V is TRBV10-2; D gene unclear. The CDR3 runs 16 residues. Germline CDR1 and CDR2: WSHSY and SAAADI. V was pared by 4 bases and J by 2 bases, with 16 bases between. CDR3 region: CASSALTRALTDTQYF. CDR3 sequence (DNA): TGCGCCAGCAGTGCCTTAACCCGGGCACTCACAGATACGCAGTATTTT.

The V gene is TRBV9, the J gene TRBJ1-1; 12 bases fit TRBD1. Germline V gene sequence: CDR1 SGDLS, CDR2 YYNGEE. With 1 base clipped from V and 4 bases from J, the junction kept 11 bases outside the gene matches. The CDR3 consists of 18 residues. The CDR3 reads CASSVPGTGGSGSTEAFF. Here the CDR3 DNA reads TGTGCCAGCAGCGTACCCGGGACAGGGGGCTCGGGGAGCACTGAAGCTTTCTTT.

This clonotype occurred many times. The chain employs TRBV12-5 and TRBJ2-5; 7 nucleotides align to TRBD2. The trim removed 5 bases at V and 7 bases at J, leaving 7 bases unmatched. Per germline, CDR1 LGHNT and CDR2 FRNRAP. The CDR3 totals 13 residues. The CDR3: CASGMDWGGTQYF. As DNA, the CDR3 is TGTGCTAGTGGTATGGACTGGGGGGGGACCCAGTACTTC.

This clonotype has ten or more counts. This chain uses TRBV29-1 with TRBJ2-5, with 7 bases fitting TRBD2. The CDR3 extends over 10 amino acids. V lost 6 bases and J lost 5; bases outside the gene matches: 0. Germline V lookup: CDR1 SQVTM, CDR2 ANQGSEA. CDR3 sequence reads: CSVGGETQYF. As DNA, the CDR3 is TGCAGCGTGGGAGGGGAGACCCAGTACTTC.

This clonotype was counted at least ten times. V and J are TRBV4-2 and TRBJ1-1; no reliable D call. The germline V gene has CDR1 LGHNA and CDR2 YNFKEQ. Between the trimmed V and J ends, which lost 1 base and 4 bases, there was a span of 7 bases. The CDR3 covers 13 residues. For the CDR3, the DNA is TGTGCCAGCAGCCAAGGTAGGGCCACTGAAGCTTTCTTT. Translated: CASSQGRATEAFF.

This clonotype was observed at least ten times. The V call is TRBV7-2, the J call TRBJ2-5, with TRBD2 identical over 11 bases. The V gene's germline CDR1 is SGHTA and CDR2 FQGNSA. V lost 3 bases, J lost 3 bases, and 6 bases stayed unmatched. The CDR3 sequence is 16 residues long. The CDR3 DNA follows: TGTGCCAGCAGCTTCCCGGGACTAGCGGCCAAAGAGACCCAGTACTTC. Encoded protein: CASSFPGLAAKETQYF.

This clonotype occurred many times. The chain joins TRBV7-9 to TRBJ1-1, with unresolved D. The CDR3 is made up of 11 amino acids. Germline CDR1 SEHNR, CDR2 FQNEAQ (reference sequence). Trimming left V 5 bases short and J 7 bases short, with 8 bases between. The chain's CDR3 is CASSEFFEAFF. In nucleotides, the CDR3 is TGTGCCAGCAGCGAGTTTTTTGAAGCTTTCTTT.

This clonotype has a handful of counts. The chain links TRBV24-1 to TRBJ2-7, with 7 bases aligning to TRBD1. Trimming at V came to 4 bases and at J to 0 bases, leaving 5 bases not matched to a gene. The CDR3 is 15 amino acids. Looked up from germline, CDR1 is KGHDR and CDR2 is SFDVKD. CDR3 sequence: CATSDRGQDSYEQYF. The CDR3 DNA sequence: TGTGCCACCAGTGACCGCGGACAGGACTCCTACGAGCAGTACTTC.

This clonotype was seen ten or more times. The rearrangement links TRBV12-3 or TRBV12-4 to TRBJ1-5, with D possibly TRBD1 on 5 matching bases. V gave up 3 bases and J gave up 4 bases, with 10 bases separating them. The CDR3 length is 14 residues. For the CDR3, the DNA is TGTGCCAGCAGTTTTGGGGGAAAAAATCAGCCCCAGCATTTT. Translating it yields CASSFGGKNQPQHF.

The chain has TRBV15 and TRBJ2-2; the match to TRBD1 covers 8 bases. V was clipped by 0 bases and J by 6 bases; unmatched bases: 9. CDR1 LNHNV and CDR2 YYDKDF come from the germline V gene (reference sequence). The CDR3 loop spans 17 amino acids. This CDR3 is CATSRDRGQGSSGELFF. In nucleotides, the CDR3 is TGTGCCACCAGCAGAGATCGAGGACAGGGATCATCCGGGGAGCTGTTTTTT. The variable domain in full, with the rest retrieved from reference TRBV15 and TRBJ2-2, is DAMVIQNPRYQVTQFGKPVTLSCSQTLNHNVMYWYQQKSSQAPKLLFHYYDKDFNNEADTPDNFQSRRPNTSFCFLDIRSPGLGDTAMYLCATSRDRGQGSSGELFFGEGSRLTVL.

At least ten counts were recorded for this clonotype. The chain combines TRBV7-9 with TRBJ2-7; D is possibly TRBD1 (6 bases). Per the germline V gene, CDR1 is SEHNR and CDR2 is FQNEAQ (reference sequence). The CDR3 runs to 14 residues. V was pared by 1 base and J by 7 bases, with 14 bases between. The CDR3 loop is CASSLDRATGEQYF. Here the CDR3 DNA reads TGTGCCAGCAGCTTAGACAGGGCAACAGGAGAGCAGTACTTC.

The chain is built from TRBV6-5 and TRBJ1-3, with D possibly being TRBD1 (5 bases). Between the trimmed V and J ends, which lost 8 bases and 4 bases, there was a span of 12 bases. The CDR3 contains 13 residues. CDR1 is MNHEY, CDR2 SVGAGI, per germline. The CDR3 coding sequence is TGTGCCAGCCGCTCTGGGGGGGGAAACACCATATATTTT. It codes for CASRSGGGNTIYF.

Many counts were recorded for this clonotype. The chain uses TRBV20-1 and TRBJ2-7, with D possibly being TRBD2 (5 bases). The CDR3 length is 14 residues. Germline V gene lookup returns CDR1 DFQATT and CDR2 SNEGSKA (reference sequence). The V end lost 6 bases, the J end lost 2 bases, and 17 bases lay between the germline ends. The CDR3 region has the DNA TGCAGTGCCCCCTCCGGAGCGGACCCCTACGAGCAGTACTTC. This gives the protein CSAPSGADPYEQYF.